This is a list of T cell receptor beta chains from one sample in a study of brain T cells in children with intractable seizures. Sequencing was performed with immunoSEQ multiplex PCR; in TCRdb, only in-frame clones are kept and a portion is missing. This repertoire shows 340,000 or so clones, over 90% found once; its top ten account for under 7%. This material consisted of peripheral blood, taken less than 6 months after surgery. The source of these receptors is a boy in the first two years of life with tuberous sclerosis and intractable seizures. Each CDR3 is given with its conserved first and last residue. Fields, in order: D gene, clone size, J gene, V gene, CDR3 DNA, CDR3 protein. The D gene is left open where the match is weak. The listing skips clone size in some rows; elsewhere it reads once, few, many or a size class.

>.|.|TRBJ2-7|TRBV29-1
TGCAGCGCCGTGAGGAGCGGCTCCTACGAGCAGTACTTC
CSAVRSGSYEQYF
>.|.|TRBJ2-7|TRBV9
TGTGCCAGCAGCGTAGAACAGGGTTACGAGCAGTACTTC
CASSVEQGYEQYF
>.|.|TRBJ1-1|TRBV7-9
TGTGCCAGCAGCTTAGCCCCTGACCACACTGAAGCTTTCTTT
CASSLAPDHTEAFF
>TRBD1|few|TRBJ1-5|TRBV3-1/TRBV3-2
TGTGCCAGCGGACAGGGGAGCAATCAGCCCCAGCATTTT
CASGQGSNQPQHF
>.|once|TRBJ2-1|TRBV6-1
TGTGCCAGCAGTGAAAACGGGGCATCATACTACAATGAGCAGTTCTTC
CASSENGASYYNEQFF
>.|.|TRBJ2-1|TRBV11-3
TGTGCCAGCAGCTTAGTAGTGGCCGCCCTCGGGAATGAGCAGTTCTTC
CASSLVVAALGNEQFF
>TRBD2|.|TRBJ2-2|TRBV10-2
TGCGCCAGCAGTGAGTTAGCGGGGACAACGTTGGCGAACACCGGGGAGCTGTTTTTT
CASSELAGTTLANTGELFF
>.|.|TRBJ2-5|TRBV28
TGTGCCAGCAGTTTTACTGCGTACCAAGAGACCCAGTACTTC
CASSFTAYQETQYF
>TRBD1|.|TRBJ2-5|TRBV27
TGTGCCAGCAGTTTAGCAGGGGGCGCAGAGACCCAGTACTTC
CASSLAGGAETQYF
>.|.|TRBJ1-6|TRBV19
TGTGCCAGTAGCACGACAGTGAACGATTCACCCCTCCACTTT
CASSTTVNDSPLHF
>.|.|TRBJ1-1|TRBV5-5
TGTGCCAGCAGCTTGGGGACAAACACTGAAGCTTTCTTT
CASSLGTNTEAFF
>.|.|TRBJ1-5|TRBV2
TGTGCCAGCAGTAACCGGCCTCCCAATCAGCCCCAGCATTTT
CASSNRPPNQPQHF
>.|once|TRBJ2-1|TRBV2
TGTGCCAGCAGGCGGGAAGACTCCAAAGGGGATGAGCAGTTCTTC
CASRREDSKGDEQFF
>.|.|TRBJ1-6|TRBV6-1
TGTGCCAGCAGTGAACAGGGTTTCGGCTCACCCCTCCACTTT
CASSEQGFGSPLHF
>.|.|TRBJ1-5|TRBV23-1
TGCGCCAGCAGTCATAAGCATCAGCCCCAGCATTTT
CASSHKHQPQHF
>TRBD1|.|TRBJ2-2|TRBV27
TGTGCCAGCAGCTCCTCGGCGGGACAGGGGATAATAGGGGAGCTGTTTTTT
CASSSSAGQGIIGELFF
>.|.|TRBJ2-7|TRBV11-2
TGTGCCAGCAGCTTAGACCGGGTATCCTACGAGCAGTACTTC
CASSLDRVSYEQYF
>.|.|TRBJ2-5|TRBV30
TGTGCCTGGAGTGCACCCTCCGTTGGGGGTTGGAGAGAGACCCAGTACTTC
CAWSAPSVGGWRETQYF
>TRBD1|.|TRBJ1-1|TRBV7-2
TGTGCCAGCAACGCAGGGGGAAGTCGAGCTTTCTTT
CASNAGGSRAFF
>TRBD1|.|TRBJ1-3|TRBV11-2
TGTGCCAGCAGCTTAGATAGGGACAGGGAAGGAAACACCATATATTTT
CASSLDRDREGNTIYF
>TRBD1|.|TRBJ1-5|TRBV2
TGTGCCAGCAGATCAGTGGGAGGGACAGGTTTCGATCAGCCCCAGCATTTT
CASRSVGGTGFDQPQHF
>TRBD1|.|TRBJ1-6|TRBV4-1
TGCGCCAGCAGTCTGACAGGGGGACGAGGCTCCTATAATTCACCCCTCCACTTT
CASSLTGGRGSYNSPLHF
>.|.|TRBJ1-2|TRBV25-1
TGTGCCAGCAGCGAGAACTATGGCTACACCTTC
CASSENYGYTF
>TRBD2|.|TRBJ2-1|TRBV4-2
TGTGCCAGCAGCCAAGGGGCGGGAGTCTCCTTCTTC
CASSQGAGVSFF
>TRBD2|.|TRBJ2-1|TRBV9
TGTGCCAGCAGTTCTCTAGCGGGGCAAAACAATGAGCAGTTCTTC
CASSSLAGQNNEQFF
>.|.|TRBJ2-3|TRBV23-1
TGCGCCAGCAGTCAATCTTTTTCAACAGATACGCAGTATTTT
CASSQSFSTDTQYF
>TRBD1|.|TRBJ1-1|TRBV15
TGTGCCACCAGCAGAGACAGGGGGTTAGGCACTGAAGCTTTCTTT
CATSRDRGLGTEAFF
>.|.|TRBJ2-7|TRBV7-2
TGTGCCAGCAGCTTCCCCAAGGGGGGGAGTAGAGGATCCTACGAGCAGTACTTC
CASSFPKGGSRGSYEQYF
>.|.|TRBJ2-7|TRBV11-3
TGTGCCAGCAGCCCGAGCCGGGGTGGCGAGCAGTACTTC
CASSPSRGGEQYF
>TRBD2|.|TRBJ2-3|TRBV4-2
TGTGCCAGCAGCGAAAGGGCGCGCGGGGGGTTAAGCACAGATACGCAGTATTTT
CASSERARGGLSTDTQYF
>TRBD2|.|TRBJ2-6|TRBV18
TGTGCCAGCTCGCCTTACCAAGGGGACTATGGGGCCAACGTCCTGACTTTC
CASSPYQGDYGANVLTF
>.|.|TRBJ1-2|TRBV5-1
TGCGCCAGCAGCGGCGTCGGATATGGCTACACCTTC
CASSGVGYGYTF
>.|.|TRBJ1-2|TRBV19
TGTGCCAGTAGTAACCATCTTCCGCAGGCGCAGTATAGGGGCTACACCTTC
CASSNHLPQAQYRGYTF
>.|.|TRBJ2-7|TRBV2
TGTGCCAGCAGCGCCACCGACCCCCCAACTTACGAGCAGTACTTC
CASSATDPPTYEQYF
>TRBD2|.|TRBJ2-1|TRBV27
TGTGCCAGCAGTTTAGGGCCTAGCGGGGTGTACAATGAGCAGTTCTTC
CASSLGPSGVYNEQFF
>.|.|TRBJ2-7|TRBV7-9
TGTGCCAGCAGCCGAACGAACGAGCAGTACTTC
CASSRTNEQYF
>.|.|TRBJ1-4|TRBV7-9
TGTGCCAGCAGCTCGTGGACAGACGAAGTAAAACTGTTTTTT
CASSSWTDEVKLFF
>.|.|TRBJ1-1|TRBV5-5
TGTGCCAGCAGCTTTGTGGGGACGAACACTGAAGCTTTCTTT
CASSFVGTNTEAFF
>.|.|TRBJ1-6|TRBV3-1/TRBV3-2
TGTGCCAGCAGCCAGGGGGCCAATAATTCACCCCTCCACTTT
CASSQGANNSPLHF
>.|few|TRBJ1-5|TRBV10-3
TGTGCCATCAGGCCGGCCGATAGCAATCAGCCCCAGCATTTT
CAIRPADSNQPQHF
>.|.|TRBJ2-5|TRBV11-3
TGTGCCAGCAGCTCCTACGTTTGGAACCAAGAGACCCAGTACTTC
CASSSYVWNQETQYF
>.|.|TRBJ2-3|TRBV11-3
TGTGCCAGCAGCTTAGAACGGGGCACAGATACGCAGTATTTT
CASSLERGTDTQYF
>TRBD1|.|TRBJ2-7|TRBV6-5
TGTGCCAGCAGGCAACAGGGGGCTGCCTACGAGCAGTACTTC
CASRQQGAAYEQYF